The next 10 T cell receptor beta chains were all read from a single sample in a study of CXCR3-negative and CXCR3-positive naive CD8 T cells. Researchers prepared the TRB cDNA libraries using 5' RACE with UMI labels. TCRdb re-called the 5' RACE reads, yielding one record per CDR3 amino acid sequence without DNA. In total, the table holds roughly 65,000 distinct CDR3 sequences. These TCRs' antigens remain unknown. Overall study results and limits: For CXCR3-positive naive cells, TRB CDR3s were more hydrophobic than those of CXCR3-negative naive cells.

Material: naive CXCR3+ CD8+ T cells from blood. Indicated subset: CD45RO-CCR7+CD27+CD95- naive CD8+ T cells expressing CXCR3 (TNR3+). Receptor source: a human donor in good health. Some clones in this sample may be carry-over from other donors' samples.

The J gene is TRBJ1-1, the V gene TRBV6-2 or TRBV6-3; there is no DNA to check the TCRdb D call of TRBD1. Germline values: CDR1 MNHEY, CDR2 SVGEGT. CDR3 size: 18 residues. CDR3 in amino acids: CASSYSPGQLISNTEAFF.

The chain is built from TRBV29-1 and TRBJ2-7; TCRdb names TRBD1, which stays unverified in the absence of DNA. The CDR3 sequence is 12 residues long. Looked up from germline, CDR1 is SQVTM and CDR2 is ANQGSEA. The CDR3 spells CSAQWGPYEQYF.

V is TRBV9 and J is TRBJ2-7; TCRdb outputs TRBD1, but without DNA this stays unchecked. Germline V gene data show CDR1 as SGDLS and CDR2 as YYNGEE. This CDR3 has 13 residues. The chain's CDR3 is CASSAGQQREQYF.

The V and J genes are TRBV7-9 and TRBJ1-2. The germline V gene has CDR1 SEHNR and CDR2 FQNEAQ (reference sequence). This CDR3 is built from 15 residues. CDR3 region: CASSPALARTYGYTF. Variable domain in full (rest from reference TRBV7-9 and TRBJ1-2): DTGVSQNPRHKITKRGQNVTFRCDPISEHNRLYWYRQTLGQGPEFLTYFQNEAQLEKSRLLSDRFSAERPKGSFSTLEIQRTEQGDSAMYLCASSPALARTYGYTFGSGTRLTVV.

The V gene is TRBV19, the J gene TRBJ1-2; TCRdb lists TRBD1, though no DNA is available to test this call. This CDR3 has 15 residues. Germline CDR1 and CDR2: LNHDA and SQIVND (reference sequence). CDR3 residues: CASSETGHLNYGYTF.

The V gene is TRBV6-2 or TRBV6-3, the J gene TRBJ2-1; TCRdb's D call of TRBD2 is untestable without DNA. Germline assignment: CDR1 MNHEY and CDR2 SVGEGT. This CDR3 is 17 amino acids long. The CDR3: CASSYVPAGTFYNEQFF.

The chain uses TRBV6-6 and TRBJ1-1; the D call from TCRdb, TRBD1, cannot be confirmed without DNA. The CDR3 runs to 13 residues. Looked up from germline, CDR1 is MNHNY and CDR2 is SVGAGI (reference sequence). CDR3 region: CASSPGSNTEAFF.

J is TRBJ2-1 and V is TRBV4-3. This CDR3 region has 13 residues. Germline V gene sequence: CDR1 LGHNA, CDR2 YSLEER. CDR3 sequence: CASSQDPGNEQFF.

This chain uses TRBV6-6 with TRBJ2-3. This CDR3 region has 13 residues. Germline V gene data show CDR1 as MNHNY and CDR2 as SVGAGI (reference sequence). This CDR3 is CASSYVFTDTQYF.

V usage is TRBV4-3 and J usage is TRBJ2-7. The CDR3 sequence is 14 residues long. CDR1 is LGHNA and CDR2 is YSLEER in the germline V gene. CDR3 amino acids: CASSQFRGSYEQYF.